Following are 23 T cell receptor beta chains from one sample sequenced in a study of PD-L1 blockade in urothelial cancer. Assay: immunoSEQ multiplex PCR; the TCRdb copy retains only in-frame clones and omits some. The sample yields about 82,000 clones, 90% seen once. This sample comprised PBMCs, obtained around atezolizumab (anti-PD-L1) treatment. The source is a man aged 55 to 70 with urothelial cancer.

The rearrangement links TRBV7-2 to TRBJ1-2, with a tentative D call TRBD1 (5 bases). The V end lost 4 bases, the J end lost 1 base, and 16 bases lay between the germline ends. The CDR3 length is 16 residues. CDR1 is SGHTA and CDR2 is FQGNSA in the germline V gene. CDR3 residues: CASSSSGRAYNYGYTF. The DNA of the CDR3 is TGTGCCAGCAGCTCCTCGGGCAGGGCATATAACTATGGCTACACCTTC.

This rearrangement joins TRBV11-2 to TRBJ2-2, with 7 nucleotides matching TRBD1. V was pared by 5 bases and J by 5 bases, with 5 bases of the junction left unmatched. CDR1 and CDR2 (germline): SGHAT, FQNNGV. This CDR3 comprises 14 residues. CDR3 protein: CASSLGQLTGELFF. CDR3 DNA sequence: TGTGCCAGCAGCCTGGGACAGCTTACCGGGGAGCTGTTTTTT.

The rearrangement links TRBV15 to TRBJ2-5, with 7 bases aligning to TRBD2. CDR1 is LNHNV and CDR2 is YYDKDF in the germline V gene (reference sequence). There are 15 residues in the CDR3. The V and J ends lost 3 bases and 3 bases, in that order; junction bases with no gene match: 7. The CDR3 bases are TGTGCCACCAGCAGGGGCGCCGCGGGGGAAGAGACCCAGTACTTC. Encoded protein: CATSRGAAGEETQYF.

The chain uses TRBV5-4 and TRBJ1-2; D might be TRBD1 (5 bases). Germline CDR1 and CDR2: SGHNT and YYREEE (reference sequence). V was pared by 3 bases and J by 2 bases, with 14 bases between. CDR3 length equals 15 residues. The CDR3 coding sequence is TGTGCCAGCAGCTCGCGGGGGGGATCCAACTATGGCTACACCTTC. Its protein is CASSSRGGSNYGYTF.

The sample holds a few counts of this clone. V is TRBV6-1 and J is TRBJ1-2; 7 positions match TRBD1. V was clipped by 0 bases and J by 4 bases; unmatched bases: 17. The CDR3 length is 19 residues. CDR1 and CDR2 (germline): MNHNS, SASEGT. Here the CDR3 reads CASSEALGQAVVRGYGYTF. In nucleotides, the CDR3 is TGTGCCAGCAGTGAAGCGCTCGGACAGGCCGTAGTAAGGGGCTATGGCTACACCTTC.

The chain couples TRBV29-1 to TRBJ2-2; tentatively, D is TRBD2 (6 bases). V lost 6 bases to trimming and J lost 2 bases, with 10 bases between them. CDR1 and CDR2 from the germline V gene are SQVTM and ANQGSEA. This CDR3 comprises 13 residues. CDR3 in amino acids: CSVGTHNTGELFF. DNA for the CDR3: TGCAGCGTCGGGACTCATAACACCGGGGAGCTGTTTTTT.

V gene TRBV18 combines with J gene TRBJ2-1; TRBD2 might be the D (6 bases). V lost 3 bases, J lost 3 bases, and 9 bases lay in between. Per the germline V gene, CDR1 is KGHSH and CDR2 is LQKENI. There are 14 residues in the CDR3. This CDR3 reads CASSPGLNYNEQFF. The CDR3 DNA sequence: TGTGCCAGCTCACCGGGACTCAACTACAATGAGCAGTTCTTC.

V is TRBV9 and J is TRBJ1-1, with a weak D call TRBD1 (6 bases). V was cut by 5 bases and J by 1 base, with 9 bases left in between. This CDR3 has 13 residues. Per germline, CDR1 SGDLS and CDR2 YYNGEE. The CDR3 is CASSMTGNTEAFF. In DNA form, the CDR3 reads TGTGCCAGCAGTATGACAGGGAACACTGAAGCTTTCTTT.

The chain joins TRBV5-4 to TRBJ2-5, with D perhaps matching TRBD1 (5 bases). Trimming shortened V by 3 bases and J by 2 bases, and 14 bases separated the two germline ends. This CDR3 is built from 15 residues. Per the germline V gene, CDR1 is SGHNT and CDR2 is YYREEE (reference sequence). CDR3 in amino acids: CASSSFDRTQETQYF. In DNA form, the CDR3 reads TGTGCCAGCAGCTCGTTCGACAGAACGCAAGAGACCCAGTACTTC.

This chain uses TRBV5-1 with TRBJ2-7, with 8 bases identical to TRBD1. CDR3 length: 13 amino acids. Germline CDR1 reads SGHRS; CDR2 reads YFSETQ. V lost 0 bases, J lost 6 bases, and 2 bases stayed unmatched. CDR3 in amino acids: CASSLGQGSEQYF. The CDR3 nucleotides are TGCGCCAGCAGCTTGGGACAGGGGAGCGAGCAGTACTTC.

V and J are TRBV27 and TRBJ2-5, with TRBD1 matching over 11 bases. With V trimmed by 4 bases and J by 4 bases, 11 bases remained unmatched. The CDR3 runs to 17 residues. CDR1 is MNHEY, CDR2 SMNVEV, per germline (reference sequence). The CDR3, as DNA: TGTGCCAGCAGTTCAGAAGGGACAGGGGGTCTATTAGAGACCCAGTACTTC. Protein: CASSSEGTGGLLETQYF.

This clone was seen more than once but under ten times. The CDR3 bases are TGCAGCGCGAGTTTTGACCAGGCCTCCGGGGATGAGCAGTTCTTC. Encoded protein: CSASFDQASGDEQFF. This chain connects TRBV29-1 to TRBJ2-1; perhaps TRBD2 as D (5 bases). V was clipped by 7 bases and J by 8 bases, with 24 bases between them. CDR1 and CDR2 (germline): SQVTM, ANQGSEA. CDR3 length: 15 amino acids.

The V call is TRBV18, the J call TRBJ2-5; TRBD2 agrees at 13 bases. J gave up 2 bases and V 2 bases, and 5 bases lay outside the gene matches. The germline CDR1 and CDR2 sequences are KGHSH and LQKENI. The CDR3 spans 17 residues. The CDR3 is CASSPGLAGVGQETQYF. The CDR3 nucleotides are TGTGCCAGCTCACCAGGACTAGCGGGAGTGGGACAAGAGACCCAGTACTTC.

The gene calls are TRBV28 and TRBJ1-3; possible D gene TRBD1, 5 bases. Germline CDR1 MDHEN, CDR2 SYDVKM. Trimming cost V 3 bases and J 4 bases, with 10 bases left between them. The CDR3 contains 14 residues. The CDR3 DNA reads TGTGCCAGCAGTTTCGTCAGGGTAGGAAACACCATATATTTT. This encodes CASSFVRVGNTIYF.

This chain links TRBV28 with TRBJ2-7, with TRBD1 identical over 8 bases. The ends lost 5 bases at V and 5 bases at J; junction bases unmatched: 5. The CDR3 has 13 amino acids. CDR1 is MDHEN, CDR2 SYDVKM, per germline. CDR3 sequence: CASSPGTGDEQYF. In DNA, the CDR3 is TGTGCCAGCAGTCCCGGGACAGGTGACGAGCAGTACTTC.

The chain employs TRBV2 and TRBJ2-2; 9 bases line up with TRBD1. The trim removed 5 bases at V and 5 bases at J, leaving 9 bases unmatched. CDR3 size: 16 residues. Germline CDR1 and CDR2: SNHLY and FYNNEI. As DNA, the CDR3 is TGTGCCAGCAGTCCTCGGGACAGGGCAGGTACCGGGGAGCTGTTTTTT. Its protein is CASSPRDRAGTGELFF. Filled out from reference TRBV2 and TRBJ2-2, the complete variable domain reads EPEVTQTPSHQVTQMGQEVILRCVPISNHLYFYWYRQILGQKVEFLVSFYNNEISEKSEIFDDQFSVERPDGSNFTLKIRSTKLEDSAMYFCASSPRDRAGTGELFFGEGSRLTVL.

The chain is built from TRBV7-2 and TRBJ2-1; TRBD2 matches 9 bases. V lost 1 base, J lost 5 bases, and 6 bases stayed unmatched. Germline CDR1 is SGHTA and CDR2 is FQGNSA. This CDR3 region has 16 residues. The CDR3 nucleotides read TGTGCCAGCAGCTTAGAGGGTAGCGGGAGAAACAATGAGCAGTTCTTC. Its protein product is CASSLEGSGRNNEQFF.

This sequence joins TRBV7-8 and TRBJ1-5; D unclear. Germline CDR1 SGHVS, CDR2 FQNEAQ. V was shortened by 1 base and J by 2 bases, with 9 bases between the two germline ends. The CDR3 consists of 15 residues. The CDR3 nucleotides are TGTGCCAGCAGCTTAGGAGGTCGTGGCAATCAGCCCCAGCATTTT. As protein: CASSLGGRGNQPQHF.

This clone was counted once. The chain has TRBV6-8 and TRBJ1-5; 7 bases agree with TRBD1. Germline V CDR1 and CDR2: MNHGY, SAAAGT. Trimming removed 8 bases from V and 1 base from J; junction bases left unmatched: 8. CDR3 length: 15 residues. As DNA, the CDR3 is TGTGCCAGCCTTACGGACAGGAGAAGCAATCAGCCCCAGCATTTT. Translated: CASLTDRRSNQPQHF.

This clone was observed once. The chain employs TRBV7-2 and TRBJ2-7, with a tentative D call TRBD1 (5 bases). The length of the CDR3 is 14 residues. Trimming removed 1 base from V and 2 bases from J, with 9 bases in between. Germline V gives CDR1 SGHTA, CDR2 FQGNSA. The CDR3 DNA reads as TGTGCCAGCAGCTTAGACAGGAACGCCTACGAGCAGTACTTC. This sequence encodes CASSLDRNAYEQYF.

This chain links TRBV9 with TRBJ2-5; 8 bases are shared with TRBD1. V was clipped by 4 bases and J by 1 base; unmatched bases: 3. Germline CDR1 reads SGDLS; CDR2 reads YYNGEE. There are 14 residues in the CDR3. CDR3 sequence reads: CASSPTGGQETQYF. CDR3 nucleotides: TGTGCCAGCAGCCCCACAGGGGGCCAAGAGACCCAGTACTTC.

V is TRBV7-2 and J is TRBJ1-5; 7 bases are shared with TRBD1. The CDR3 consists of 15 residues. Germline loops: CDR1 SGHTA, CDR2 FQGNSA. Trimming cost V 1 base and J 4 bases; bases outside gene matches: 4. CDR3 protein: CASSLVQQGNQPQHF. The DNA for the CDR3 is TGTGCCAGCAGCTTAGTACAACAGGGGAATCAGCCCCAGCATTTT.

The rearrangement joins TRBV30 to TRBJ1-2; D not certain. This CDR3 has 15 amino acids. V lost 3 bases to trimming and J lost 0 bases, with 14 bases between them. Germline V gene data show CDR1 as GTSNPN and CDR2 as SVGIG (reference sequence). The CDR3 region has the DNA TGTGCCTGGAGATTGGACGGAGGTGCTAACTATGGCTACACCTTC. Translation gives CAWRLDGGANYGYTF.